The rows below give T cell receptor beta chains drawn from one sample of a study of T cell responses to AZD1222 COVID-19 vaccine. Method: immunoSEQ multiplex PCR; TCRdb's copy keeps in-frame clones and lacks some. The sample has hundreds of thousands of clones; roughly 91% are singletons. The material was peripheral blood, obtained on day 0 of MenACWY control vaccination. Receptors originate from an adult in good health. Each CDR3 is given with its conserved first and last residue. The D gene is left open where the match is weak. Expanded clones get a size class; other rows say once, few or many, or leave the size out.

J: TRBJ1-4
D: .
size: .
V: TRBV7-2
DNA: TGTGCCAGCAGCTTAGCAGGGCCTAATGAAAAACTGTTTTTT
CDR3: CASSLAGPNEKLFF

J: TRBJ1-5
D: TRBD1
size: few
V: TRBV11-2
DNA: TGTGCCAGCAGCAAGACAGGGGCGGGGAGCAATCAGCCCCAGCATTTT
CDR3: CASSKTGAGSNQPQHF

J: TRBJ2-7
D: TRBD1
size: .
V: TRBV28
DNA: TGTGCCAGCAGAAACAGGGGATTTGCCTCCTACGAGCAGTACTTC
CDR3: CASRNRGFASYEQYF

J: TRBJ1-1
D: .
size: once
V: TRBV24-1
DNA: TGTGCCCCTTTAGGGTTGCAACGCACTGAAGCTTTCTTT
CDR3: CAPLGLQRTEAFF

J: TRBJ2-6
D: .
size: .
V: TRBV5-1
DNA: TGCGCCAGCACTCTGACACCCGCCATTTCTGGGGCCAACGTCCTGACTTTC
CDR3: CASTLTPAISGANVLTF

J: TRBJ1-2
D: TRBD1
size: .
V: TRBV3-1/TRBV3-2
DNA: TGTGCCAGCAGCCACACAGGGGTTGTCTATGGCTACACCTTC
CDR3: CASSHTGVVYGYTF

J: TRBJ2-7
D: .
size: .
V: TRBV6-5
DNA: TGTGCCAGCAGTCCCAGGGGCATCTCCTACGAGCAGTACTTC
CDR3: CASSPRGISYEQYF

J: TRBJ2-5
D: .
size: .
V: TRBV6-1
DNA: TGTGCCAGCAGTGAAGGTCGAAAGATTCCGGGCCAAGAGACCCAGTACTTC
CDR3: CASSEGRKIPGQETQYF

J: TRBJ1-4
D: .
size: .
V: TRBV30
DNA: TGTGCCTGGAGCGGGGGGGTTGAAAAACTGTTTTTT
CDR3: CAWSGGVEKLFF

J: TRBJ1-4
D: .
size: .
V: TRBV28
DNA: TGTGCCAGCAGTAAACTTAGGGGGGCTGGGGATGAAAAACTGTTTTTT
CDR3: CASSKLRGAGDEKLFF

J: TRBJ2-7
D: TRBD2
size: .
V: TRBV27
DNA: TGTGCCTCCTCCGGGGGGGGGATTAACTACGAGCAGTACTTC
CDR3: CASSGGGINYEQYF

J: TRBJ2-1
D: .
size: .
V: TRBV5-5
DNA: TGTGCCAGCAGCAGTCTCCGGACAGCGTACAATGAGCAGTTCTTC
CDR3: CASSSLRTAYNEQFF

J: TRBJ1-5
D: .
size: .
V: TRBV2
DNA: TGTGCCAGCAGCCGGGGGGGAGGTCAGCCCCAGCATTTT
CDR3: CASSRGGGQPQHF

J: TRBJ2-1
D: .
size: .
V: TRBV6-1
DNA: TGTGCCAGCAGTGAACTAGTCTACAATGAGCAGTTCTTC
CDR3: CASSELVYNEQFF

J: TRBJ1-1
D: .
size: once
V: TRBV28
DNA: TGTGCCAGCAGTTTACACCCTGAAGCTTTCTTT
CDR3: CASSLHPEAFF

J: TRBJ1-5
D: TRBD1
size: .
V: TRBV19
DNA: TGTGCCAGTAGTCCCCGGGGACAGCTACGCAATCAGCCCCAGCATTTT
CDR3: CASSPRGQLRNQPQHF

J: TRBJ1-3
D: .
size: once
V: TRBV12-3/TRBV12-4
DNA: TGTGCCAGCAGTCCGACGGGGGGAAACACCATATATTTT
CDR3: CASSPTGGNTIYF

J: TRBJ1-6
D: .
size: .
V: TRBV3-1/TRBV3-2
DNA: TGTGCCAGCAGCCAGCTTCCGGGTTACTCCTATAATTCACCCCTCCACTTT
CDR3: CASSQLPGYSYNSPLHF

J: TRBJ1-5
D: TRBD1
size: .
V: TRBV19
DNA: TGTGCCACCGCCGGGACAGGGGGCGAGCAGCCCCAGCATTTT
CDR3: CATAGTGGEQPQHF

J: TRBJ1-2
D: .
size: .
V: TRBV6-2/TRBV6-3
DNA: TGTGCCAGCAGTTACTCGTTAGGGAATGGCTACACCTTC
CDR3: CASSYSLGNGYTF

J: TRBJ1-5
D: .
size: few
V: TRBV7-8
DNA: TGTGCCAGCAGCTTAGCCGGGACACTCAATCAGCCCCAGCATTTT
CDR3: CASSLAGTLNQPQHF

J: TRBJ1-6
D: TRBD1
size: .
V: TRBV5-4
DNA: TGTGCCAGCAGCTTGGGGGACAGGGTATATTCACCCCTCCACTTT
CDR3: CASSLGDRVYSPLHF

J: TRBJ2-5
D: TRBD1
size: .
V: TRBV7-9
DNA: TGTGCCAGCAGCCCCCGACAGGGTTCAGCCCCACGGGGAGAGACCCAGTACTTC
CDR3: CASSPRQGSAPRGETQYF

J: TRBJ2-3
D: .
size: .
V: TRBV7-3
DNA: TGTGCCAGCAGCTTAACGGGGGGAACCACAGATACGCAGTATTTT
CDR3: CASSLTGGTTDTQYF

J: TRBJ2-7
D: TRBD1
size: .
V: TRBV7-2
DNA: TGTGCCAGCAGCTTGACAGGGGGGGCTCTCGAGCAGTACTTC
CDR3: CASSLTGGALEQYF

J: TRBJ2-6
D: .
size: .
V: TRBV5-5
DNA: TGTGCCAGCAGCTACCCAGGGTTAGGGGGGGCCAACGTCCTGACTTTC
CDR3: CASSYPGLGGANVLTF

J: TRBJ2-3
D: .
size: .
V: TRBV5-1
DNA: TGCGCCAGCAGGGGGCCAGGTAGCACAGATACGCAGTATTTT
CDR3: CASRGPGSTDTQYF

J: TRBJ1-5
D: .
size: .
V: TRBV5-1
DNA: TGCGCCAGCAGCTTGAACGGGGGACAGCCCCAGCATTTT
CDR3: CASSLNGGQPQHF

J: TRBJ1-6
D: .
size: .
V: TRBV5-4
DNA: TGTGCCAGCAGCTTGATAGGGGCCCCCTATAATTCACCCCTCCACTTT
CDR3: CASSLIGAPYNSPLHF

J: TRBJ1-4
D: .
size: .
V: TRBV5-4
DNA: TGTGCCAGCAGCCGGCTGGGGGCGGAAGAAAAACTGTTTTTT
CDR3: CASSRLGAEEKLFF

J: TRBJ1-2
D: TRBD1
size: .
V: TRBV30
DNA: TGTGCCTGGAATAGGGACAGGCCTAACTATGGCTACACCTTC
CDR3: CAWNRDRPNYGYTF

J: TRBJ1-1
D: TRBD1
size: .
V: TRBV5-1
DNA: TGCGCCAGCGCCCACGGATTACAGGGGTTGATCACTGAAGCTTTCTTT
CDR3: CASAHGLQGLITEAFF

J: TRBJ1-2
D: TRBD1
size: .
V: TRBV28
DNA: TGTGCCAGCAGTTCGACAGGGGCGAACGACTATGGCTACACCTTC
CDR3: CASSSTGANDYGYTF

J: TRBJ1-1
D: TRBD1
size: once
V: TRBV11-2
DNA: TGTGCCAGCAGCTCCAGGGGGATGAACACTGAAGCTTTCTTT
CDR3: CASSSRGMNTEAFF

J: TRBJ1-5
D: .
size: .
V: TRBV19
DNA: TGTGCCAGTAGTCCCACCGGGCAGACCCACAATCAGCCCCAGCATTTT
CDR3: CASSPTGQTHNQPQHF

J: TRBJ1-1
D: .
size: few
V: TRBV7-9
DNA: TGTGCCTCCCAGCGGGGCGCGAACACTGAAGCTTTCTTT
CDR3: CASQRGANTEAFF

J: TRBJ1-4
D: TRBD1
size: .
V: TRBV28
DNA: TGTGCCAGCAGTCGACCCGGACAGGGAGGAGAAAAACTGTTTTTT
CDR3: CASSRPGQGGEKLFF

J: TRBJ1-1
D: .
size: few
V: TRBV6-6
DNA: TGTGCCAGCAGTTACGAAGGCGGAGTGAACACTGAAGCTTTCTTT
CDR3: CASSYEGGVNTEAFF

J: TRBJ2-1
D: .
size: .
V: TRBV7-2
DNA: TGTGCCAGCAGCTTAGGTGGCGGATCCTACAATGAGCAGTTCTTC
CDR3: CASSLGGGSYNEQFF

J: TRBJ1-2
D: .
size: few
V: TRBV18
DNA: TGTGCCAGCTCACCACAAGACAGTCTCTATGGCTACACCTTC
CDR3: CASSPQDSLYGYTF